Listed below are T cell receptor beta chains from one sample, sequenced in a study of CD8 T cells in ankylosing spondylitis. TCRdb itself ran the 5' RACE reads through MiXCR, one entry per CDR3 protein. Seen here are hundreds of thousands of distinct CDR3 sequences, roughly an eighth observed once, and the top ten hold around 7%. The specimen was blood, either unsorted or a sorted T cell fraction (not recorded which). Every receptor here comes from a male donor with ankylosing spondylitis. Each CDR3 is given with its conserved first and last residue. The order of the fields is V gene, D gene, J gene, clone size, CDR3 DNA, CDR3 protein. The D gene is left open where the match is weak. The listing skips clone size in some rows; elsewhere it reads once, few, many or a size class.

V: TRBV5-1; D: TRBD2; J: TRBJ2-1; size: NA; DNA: TGCGCCAGCAGCCTGGACGGGACTAGCGATCGTGAGCAGTTCTTC; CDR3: CASSLDGTSDREQFF
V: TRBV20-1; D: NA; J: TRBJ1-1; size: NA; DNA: TGCAGTGCTAGAGATCCCCGGGGGGGAGCTGAAGCTTTCTTT; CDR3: CSARDPRGGAEAFF
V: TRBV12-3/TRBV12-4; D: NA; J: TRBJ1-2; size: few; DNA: TGTGCCAGCAGACATGGGGGCTACACCTTC; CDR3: CASRHGGYTF
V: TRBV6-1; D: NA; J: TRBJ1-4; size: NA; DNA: TGTGCCAGCAGTGAGGGGGTGTCTCGGAAACTGTTTTTT; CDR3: CASSEGVSRKLFF
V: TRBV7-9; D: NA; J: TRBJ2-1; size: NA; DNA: TGTGCCAGCAGCAACAACCAGGGGGGGAATGAGCAGTTCTTC; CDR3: CASSNNQGGNEQFF
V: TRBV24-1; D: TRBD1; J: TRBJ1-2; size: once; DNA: TGTGCCACCAGTGATTCACGTCCCGGGACAGGGAACTATGGCTACACCTTC; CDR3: CATSDSRPGTGNYGYTF
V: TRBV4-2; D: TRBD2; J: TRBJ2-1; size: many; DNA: TGTGCCAGCAGCCAAGGCCGTCTAGCGGGAGGGCCTGTCAATGAGCAGTTCTTC; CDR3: CASSQGRLAGGPVNEQFF
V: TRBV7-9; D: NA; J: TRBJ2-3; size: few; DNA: TGTGCCAGCAGCTCCCCCCAGCGGAGGGGCACAGATACGCAGTATTTT; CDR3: CASSSPQRRGTDTQYF
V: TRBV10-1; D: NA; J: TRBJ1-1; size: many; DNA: TGCGCCAGCAGTGAGCTCGGGACCCCTGCTCCAGCTTTCTTT; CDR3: CASSELGTPAPAFF
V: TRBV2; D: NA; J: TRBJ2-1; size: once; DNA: TGTGCCAGCAGTGATGAGGGAAGCTCCTACAATGAGCAGTTCTTC; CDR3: CASSDEGSSYNEQFF
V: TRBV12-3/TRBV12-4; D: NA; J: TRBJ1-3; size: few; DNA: TGTGCCAGCAGTTGGGGGTCGGGTGGAAACACCATATATTTT; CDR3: CASSWGSGGNTIYF
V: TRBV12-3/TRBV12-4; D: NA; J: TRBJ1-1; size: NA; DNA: TGTGCCAGCAGTTTCCCCCAGGAGACTGAAGCTTTCTTT; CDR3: CASSFPQETEAFF
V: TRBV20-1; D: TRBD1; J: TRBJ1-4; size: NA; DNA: TGCAGTGCCGGGACAGGGGGTGCAACTAATGAAAAACTGTTTTTT; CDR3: CSAGTGGATNEKLFF
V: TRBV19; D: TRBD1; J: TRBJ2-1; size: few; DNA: TGTGCCAGTAGTATTCTCGGGACAGGGGTGTCCAATGAGCAGTTCTTC; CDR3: CASSILGTGVSNEQFF
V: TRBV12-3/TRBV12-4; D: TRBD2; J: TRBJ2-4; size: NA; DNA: TGTGCCAGCACCTTAGCGGGAGCCAAAAACATTCAGTACTTC; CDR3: CASTLAGAKNIQYF
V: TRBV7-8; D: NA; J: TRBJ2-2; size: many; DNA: TGTGCCAGCAGCCCCGGTCTTAACACCGGGGAGCTGTTTTTT; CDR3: CASSPGLNTGELFF
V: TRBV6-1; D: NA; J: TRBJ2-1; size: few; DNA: TGTGCCAGCAGTGAAAAAGGAGCGGTCGGGAATGAGCAGTTCTTC; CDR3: CASSEKGAVGNEQFF
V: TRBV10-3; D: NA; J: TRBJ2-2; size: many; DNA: TGTGCCGTTTCGGAGACCCAATTTTACACCGGGGAGCTGTTTTTT; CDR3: CAVSETQFYTGELFF
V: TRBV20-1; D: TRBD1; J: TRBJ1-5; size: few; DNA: TGCAGTGCTAGTGGACAGGGGAATAGCAATCAGCCCCAGCATTTT; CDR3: CSASGQGNSNQPQHF
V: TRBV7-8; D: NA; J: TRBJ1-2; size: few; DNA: TGTGCCAGCAGCTCTTCCAGGGCATCTAACTATGGCTACACCTTC; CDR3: CASSSSRASNYGYTF
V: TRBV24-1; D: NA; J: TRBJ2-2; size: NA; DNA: TGTGCCACCAGTGACCTCAGGACTCCGGTGAACACCTGGGAGCTGTTTTTT; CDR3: CATSDLRTPVNTWELFF
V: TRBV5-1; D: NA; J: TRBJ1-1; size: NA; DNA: TGCGCCAGCAGCTTGGACAGGGATACTTCTGAAGCTTTCTTT; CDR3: CASSLDRDTSEAFF
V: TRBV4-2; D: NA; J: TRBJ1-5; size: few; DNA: TGTGCCAGCAGCCAGCACCCCCGGGACTTCCAGCATTTT; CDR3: CASSQHPRDFQHF
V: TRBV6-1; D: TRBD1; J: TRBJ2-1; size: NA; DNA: TGTGCCAGCAGGGACAGGGGTATGGATGAGCAGTTCTTC; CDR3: CASRDRGMDEQFF
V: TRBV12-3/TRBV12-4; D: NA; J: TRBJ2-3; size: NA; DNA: TGTGCCAGCAGTTTTCTCCCGTCTAGCAGCACAGATACGCAGTATTTT; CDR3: CASSFLPSSSTDTQYF